This T cell receptor beta chain was sequenced during a study of CD4+ T cells in melanoma (dated by TCRdb to the early 2020s). About the investigation overall: Neoantigen-specific CD4+ T cells in human melanoma were investigated in the study. Study-level results and caveats: Neoantigen-specific CD4+ T cells were reported to be correlated with the function of CD8+ T cells, macrophages and B cells. Diverse differentiation states were reported to be shown by neoantigen-specific CD4+ T cells in melanoma.

The method was the immunoSEQ multiplex PCR assay. TCRdb provides this immuneACCESS table in a form limited to in-frame rearrangements. Some clones are lacking; in checked studies, under half of them reflect an unresolved V gene, and why the rest are absent is not known. This sample gives 20,000 to 25,000 clones in total; approximately 80% of them show up just once. 3.6% of the sample lies in the top ten. Trimming costs V 6 bases and J 4 bases, and their ends lie 21 bases apart. The germline V gene provides CDR1 SQVTM and CDR2 ANQGSEA. Counted from cysteine to phenylalanine, this CDR3 has 16 amino acids. This entry keeps only the CDR3 DNA: 48 bases, framed from base 1. With respect to this clone: The target of this receptor is not known. No base quality information exists; no much larger clone differs at one position.

Patients with melanoma were used as donors. The chain employs TRBV29-1 and TRBJ2-2, and possibly TRBD2, on 5 matching bases. This receptor was taken from a human donor with melanoma. Input material: cells from a culture (not recorded whether cultured in vitro). The nucleotide sequence is given as TGCAGCGTGCGGGCTTCCTACTCACCAAGCACCGGGGAGCTGTTTTTT. Its protein is CSVRASYSPSTGELFF.